This passage covers 11 T cell receptor beta chains from one sample sequenced in a study of glioma-infiltrating T cells. The iRepertoire nested amplicon-rescue multiplex PCR amplified TCR alpha and beta CDR3s from RNA. TCRdb re-analysed the multiplex PCR reads in MiXCR, keeping a single row per CDR3 protein. The sample records about 22,000 distinct CDR3 sequences, approximately 23% being singletons. The sample comprised glioma tissue, nonneoplastic brain tissue, or PBMCs (not recorded which). Receptors originate from a human donor with low-grade glioma or glioblastoma, undergoing nonglioma brain surgery, or in good health (not recorded which).

For this clonotype: This may arise from a read error, as a much more abundant clone is one base away. V usage is TRBV28 and J usage is TRBJ1-5, with a possible D match to TRBD1 (5 bases). Germline V CDR1 and CDR2: MDHEN, SYDVKM. The CDR3 runs to 14 residues. V lost 6 bases to trimming and J lost 3 bases, with 12 bases between them. CDR3: CASRQDGLNQPQHF. CDR3 sequence (DNA): TGTGCCAGCAGACAGGACGGGCTCAATCAGCCCCAGCATTTT.

This clonotype was picked up many times. DNA of the CDR3: TGTGCCAGCGGTGCTACTTTGGGACTAGCGGGAGAGACCCAGTACTTC. Encoded protein: CASGATLGLAGETQYF. V is TRBV27 and J is TRBJ2-5, with 12 positions matching TRBD2. V trimming: 8 bases; J trimming: 4 bases; junction bases outside the gene matches: 11. The CDR3 has 16 amino acids. From germline, CDR1 is MNHEY and CDR2 SMNVEV (reference sequence).

This clonotype occurred many times. The rearrangement links TRBV7-8 to TRBJ2-7, with D uncertain. CDR1 and CDR2 (germline): SGHVS, FQNEAQ. This CDR3 region has 14 residues. Trimming shortened V by 4 bases and J by 1 base, and 11 bases separated the two germline ends. CDR3 residues: CASSSTGLSYEQYF. DNA of the CDR3: TGTGCCAGCAGCTCAACGGGCTTATCCTACGAGCAGTACTTC.

This clonotype occurred once. Being one base from a much bigger clone, this may be a read error. This chain links TRBV6-2 or TRBV6-3 with TRBJ2-4; D tentatively fits TRBD1 or TRBD2 (6 bases each). Germline values: CDR1 MNHEY, CDR2 SVGEGT. The germline V and J ends were trimmed by 7 bases and 0 bases, with 16 bases remaining between them. CDR3 length equals 16 residues. In DNA, the CDR3 is TGTGCCAGCACTACGGGGGCCATCAAAGCCAAAAACATTCAGTACTTC. Its protein is CASTTGAIKAKNIQYF.

This clonotype was detected many times. The chain has TRBV6-6 and TRBJ1-3, with a weak D call TRBD1 (5 bases). Germline CDR1 and CDR2: MNHNY and SVGAGI (reference sequence). The CDR3 covers 14 residues. V lost 2 bases to trimming and J lost 4 bases, with 9 bases between them. CDR3 residues: CASSYDSSGNTIYF. DNA of the CDR3: TGTGCCAGCAGTTACGACAGCTCCGGAAACACCATATATTTT.

The rearrangement links TRBV19 to TRBJ1-5; D gene unclear. Germline V lookup: CDR1 LNHDA, CDR2 SQIVND (reference sequence). Between the trimmed V and J ends, which lost 6 bases and 9 bases, there was a span of 15 bases. CDR3 length equals 13 residues. The CDR3 nucleotides are TGTGCCAGTAGAGGGCAGACCCATCGGCCCCAGCATTTT. Its translation is CASRGQTHRPQHF.

This clonotype rates as medium-sized (0.01 to 0.1%). The V gene is TRBV28, the J gene TRBJ2-3; D is possibly TRBD1 (6 bases). Germline CDR1 reads MDHEN; CDR2 reads SYDVKM. Trimming cost V 5 bases and J 0 bases, with 12 bases left between them. The CDR3 spans 15 residues. The CDR3 sequence: CASSPLGTSTDTQYF. DNA for the CDR3: TGTGCCAGCAGTCCTCTCGGGACAAGCACAGATACGCAGTATTTT.

In its sample, this clonotype was seen many times. CDR3 DNA sequence: TGTGCCAGCAGTTTATTGGGGTTCTCAGATGACACTGAAGCTTTCTTT. As protein: CASSLLGFSDDTEAFF. The chain joins TRBV28 to TRBJ1-1; D unresolved. Germline V lookup: CDR1 MDHEN, CDR2 SYDVKM. This CDR3 is 16 amino acids long. The V gene lost 1 base and the J gene lost 3 bases, with 15 bases spanning the gap.

A few counts support this clonotype. The chain uses TRBV19 and TRBJ2-1; TRBD2 is a possible D gene (5 bases). Germline V gene sequence: CDR1 LNHDA, CDR2 SQIVND (reference sequence). The ends were cut back, 1 base at V and 0 bases at J, with 13 bases in the middle. CDR3 length: 17 residues. CDR3 amino acids: CASSIGRPGSSYNEQFF. DNA for the CDR3: TGTGCCAGTAGTATAGGGAGGCCTGGAAGCTCCTACAATGAGCAGTTCTTC.

Notes on this clonotype: This may stem from a read error, because a much larger clone lies one nucleotide away. V gene TRBV29-1 combines with J gene TRBJ2-7, with D possibly TRBD1 on 5 matching bases. This CDR3 is 12 amino acids long. Germline lookup yields CDR1 SQVTM and CDR2 ANQGSEA. The CDR3 loop is CSYWSDNYDQYF. The CDR3 coding sequence is TGCAGCTATTGGTCGGACAATTACGACCAGTACTTC.

This clonotype was counted between two and nine times. J is TRBJ2-3 and V is TRBV7-2; 16 bases line up with TRBD2. Looked up from germline, CDR1 is SGHTA and CDR2 is FQGNSA. Trimming removed 1 base from V and 5 bases from J; junction bases left unmatched: 6. This CDR3 has 18 residues. CDR3 in DNA: TGTGCCAGCAGCTTAGTAGGGACTAGCGGGGGGGCCGTAGATACGCAGTATTTT. The encoded protein is CASSLVGTSGGAVDTQYF.